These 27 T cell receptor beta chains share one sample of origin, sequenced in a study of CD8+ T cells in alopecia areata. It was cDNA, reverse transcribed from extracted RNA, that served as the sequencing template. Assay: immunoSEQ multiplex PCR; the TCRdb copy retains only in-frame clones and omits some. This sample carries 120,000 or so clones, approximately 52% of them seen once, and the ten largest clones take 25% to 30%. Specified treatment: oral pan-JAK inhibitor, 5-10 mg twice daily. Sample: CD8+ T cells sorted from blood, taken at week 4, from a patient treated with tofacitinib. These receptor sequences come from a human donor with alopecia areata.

The CDR3 sequence is CASSQDTGTGTDTQYF. The DNA of the CDR3 is TGTGCCAGCAGCCAGGATACCGGGACAGGCACAGATACGCAGTATTTT. The chain couples TRBV4-2 to TRBJ2-3; 7 nucleotides align to TRBD1. From germline, CDR1 is LGHNA and CDR2 YNFKEQ. V was pared by 3 bases and J by 1 base, with 7 bases of the junction left unmatched. The CDR3 sequence is 16 residues long.

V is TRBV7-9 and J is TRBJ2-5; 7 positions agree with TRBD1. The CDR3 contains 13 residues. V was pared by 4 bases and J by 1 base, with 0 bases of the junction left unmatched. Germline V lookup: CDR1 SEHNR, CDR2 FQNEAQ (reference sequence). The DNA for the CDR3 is TGTGCCAGCAGCTGGGACAGCCAAGAGACCCAGTACTTC. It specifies CASSWDSQETQYF.

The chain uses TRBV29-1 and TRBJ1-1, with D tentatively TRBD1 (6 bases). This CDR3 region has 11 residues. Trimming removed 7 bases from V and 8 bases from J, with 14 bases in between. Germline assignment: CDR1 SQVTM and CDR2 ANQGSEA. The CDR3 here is CSGLLGTEAFF. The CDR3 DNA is TGCAGCGGGTTATTGGGGACAGAAGCTTTCTTT. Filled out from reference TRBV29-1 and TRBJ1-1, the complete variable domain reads SAVISQKPSRDICQRGTSLTIQCQVDSQVTMMFWYRQQPGQSLTLIATANQGSEATYESGFVIDKFPISRPNLTFSTLTVSNMSPEDSSIYLCSGLLGTEAFFGQGTRLTVV.

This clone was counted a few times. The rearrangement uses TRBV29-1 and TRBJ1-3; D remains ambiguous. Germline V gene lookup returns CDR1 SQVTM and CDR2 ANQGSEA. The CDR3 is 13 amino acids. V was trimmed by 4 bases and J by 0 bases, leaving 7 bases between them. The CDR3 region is CSVVRFSGNTIYF. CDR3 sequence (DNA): TGCAGCGTTGTCAGGTTCTCTGGAAACACCATATATTTT.

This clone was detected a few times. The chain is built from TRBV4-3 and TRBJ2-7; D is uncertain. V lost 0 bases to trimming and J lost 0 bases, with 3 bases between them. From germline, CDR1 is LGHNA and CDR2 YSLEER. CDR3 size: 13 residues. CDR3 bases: TGCGCCAGCAGCCAAGATATCTCCTACGAGCAGTACTTC. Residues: CASSQDISYEQYF.

The CDR3 DNA sequence: TGTGCCTGGAGTCCTGGGACAGGGTCCTACAATGAGCAGTTCTTC. Its protein product is CAWSPGTGSYNEQFF. V gene TRBV30 combines with J gene TRBJ2-1; the match to TRBD1 covers 9 bases. This CDR3 has 15 residues. The germline V gene has CDR1 GTSNPN and CDR2 SVGIG (reference sequence). The V segment lost 2 bases and the J segment 1 base; nucleotides outside the gene matches: 3.

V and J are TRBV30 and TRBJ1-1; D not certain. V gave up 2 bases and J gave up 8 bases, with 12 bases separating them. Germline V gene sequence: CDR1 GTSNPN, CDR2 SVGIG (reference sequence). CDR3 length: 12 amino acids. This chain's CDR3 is CAWSPAGYEAFF. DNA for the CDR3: TGTGCCTGGAGTCCCGCGGGGTACGAAGCTTTCTTT.

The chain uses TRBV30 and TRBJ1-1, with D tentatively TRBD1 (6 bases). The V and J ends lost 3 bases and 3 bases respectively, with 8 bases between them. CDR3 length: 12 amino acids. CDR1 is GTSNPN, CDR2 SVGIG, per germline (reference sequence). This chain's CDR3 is CAWRTGYTEAFF. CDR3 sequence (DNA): TGTGCCTGGAGGACAGGCTACACTGAAGCTTTCTTT. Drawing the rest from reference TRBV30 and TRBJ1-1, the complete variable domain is SQTIHQWPATLVQPVGSPLSLECTVEGTSNPNLYWYRQAAGRGLQLLFYSVGIGQISSEVPQNLSASRPQDRQFILSSKKLLLSDSGFYLCAWRTGYTEAFFGQGTRLTVV.

CDR3 residues: CSVEEGNQPQHF. The CDR3, as DNA: TGCAGCGTTGAAGAAGGGAATCAGCCCCAGCATTTT. This rearrangement joins TRBV29-1 to TRBJ1-5; D is unclear. Germline-derived CDR1 and CDR2 are SQVTM and ANQGSEA. The CDR3 consists of 12 residues. The V gene lost 0 bases and the J gene lost 4 bases, with 4 bases spanning the gap.

The CDR3 DNA reads TGCAGCGTTGTGGGAGTAGGTGAAAAACTGTTTTTT. Translating gives CSVVGVGEKLFF. This chain joins TRBV29-1 and TRBJ1-4; D is undetermined. Trimming took 4 bases from V and 7 from J, leaving 10 bases between them. The germline gives CDR1 SQVTM, CDR2 ANQGSEA. The CDR3 runs to 12 residues. The full variable domain, rest sourced from reference TRBV29-1 and TRBJ1-4, is SAVISQKPSRDICQRGTSLTIQCQVDSQVTMMFWYRQQPGQSLTLIATANQGSEATYESGFVIDKFPISRPNLTFSTLTVSNMSPEDSSIYLCSVVGVGEKLFFGSGTQLSVL.

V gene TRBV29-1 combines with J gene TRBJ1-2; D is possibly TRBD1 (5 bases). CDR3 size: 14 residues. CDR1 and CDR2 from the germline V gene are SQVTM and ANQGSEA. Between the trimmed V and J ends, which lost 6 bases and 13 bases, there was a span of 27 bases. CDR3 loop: CSVPDLLDIGASTF. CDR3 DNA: TGCAGCGTACCCGACCTCCTCGACATAGGGGCTAGCACCTTC. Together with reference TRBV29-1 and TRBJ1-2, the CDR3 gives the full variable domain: SAVISQKPSRDICQRGTSLTIQCQVDSQVTMMFWYRQQPGQSLTLIATANQGSEATYESGFVIDKFPISRPNLTFSTLTVSNMSPEDSSIYLCSVPDLLDIGASTFGSGTRLTVV.

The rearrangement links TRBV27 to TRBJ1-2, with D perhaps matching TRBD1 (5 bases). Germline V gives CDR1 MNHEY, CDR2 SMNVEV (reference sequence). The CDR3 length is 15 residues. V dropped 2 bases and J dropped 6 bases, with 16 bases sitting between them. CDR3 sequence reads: CASSLQGVPWNGYTF. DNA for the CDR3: TGTGCCAGCAGTTTACAGGGTGTCCCCTGGAATGGCTACACCTTC.

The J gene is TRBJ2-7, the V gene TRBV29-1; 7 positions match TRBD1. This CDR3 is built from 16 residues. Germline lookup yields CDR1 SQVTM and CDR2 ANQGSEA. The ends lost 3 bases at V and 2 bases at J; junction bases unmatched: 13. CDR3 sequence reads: CSVDRDSTSSTYEQYF. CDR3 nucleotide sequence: TGCAGCGTTGATCGGGACAGTACTTCTTCGACCTACGAGCAGTACTTC.

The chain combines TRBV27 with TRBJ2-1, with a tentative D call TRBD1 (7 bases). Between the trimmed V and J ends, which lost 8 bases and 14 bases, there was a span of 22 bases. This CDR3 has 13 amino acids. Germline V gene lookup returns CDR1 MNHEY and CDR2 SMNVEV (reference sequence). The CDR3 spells CASLQEGARREFF. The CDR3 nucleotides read TGTGCCAGCCTTCAGGAGGGGGCCCGTCGAGAGTTCTTC.

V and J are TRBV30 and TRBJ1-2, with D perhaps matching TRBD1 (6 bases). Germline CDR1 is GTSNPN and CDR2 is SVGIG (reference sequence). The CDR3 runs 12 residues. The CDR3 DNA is TGTGCTACTACAGGGACTAACTATGGCTACACCTTC. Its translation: CATTGTNYGYTF.

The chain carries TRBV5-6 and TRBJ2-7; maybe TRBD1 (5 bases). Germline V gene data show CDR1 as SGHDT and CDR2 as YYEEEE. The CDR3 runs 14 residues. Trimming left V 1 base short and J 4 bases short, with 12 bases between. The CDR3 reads CASSLWQGSYEQYF. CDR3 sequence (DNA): TGTGCCAGCAGCTTGTGGCAGGGATCGTACGAGCAGTACTTC.

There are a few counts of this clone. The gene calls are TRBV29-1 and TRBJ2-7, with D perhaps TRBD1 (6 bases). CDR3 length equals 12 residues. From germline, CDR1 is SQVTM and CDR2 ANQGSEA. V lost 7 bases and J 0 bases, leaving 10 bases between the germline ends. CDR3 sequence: CSARDNSYEQYF. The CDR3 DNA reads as TGCAGCGCCCGGGACAACTCCTACGAGCAGTACTTC.

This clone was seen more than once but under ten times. As DNA, the CDR3 is TGTGCCTGGAGTGTAGGAAGCTACGAGCAGTACTTC. It encodes CAWSVGSYEQYF. The chain employs TRBV30 and TRBJ2-7; D uncertain. There are 12 residues in the CDR3. V was trimmed by 0 bases and J by 3 bases, leaving 6 bases between them. Germline lookup yields CDR1 GTSNPN and CDR2 SVGIG (reference sequence).

The CDR3 bases are TGTGCCAGCAGATCAGACCGAGAGACCCAGTACTTC. This encodes CASRSDRETQYF. V gene TRBV7-9 combines with J gene TRBJ2-5; D gene ambiguous. Germline V lookup: CDR1 SEHNR, CDR2 FQNEAQ (reference sequence). V lost 6 bases and J lost 4, with 9 bases in between. The CDR3 is 12 residues long.

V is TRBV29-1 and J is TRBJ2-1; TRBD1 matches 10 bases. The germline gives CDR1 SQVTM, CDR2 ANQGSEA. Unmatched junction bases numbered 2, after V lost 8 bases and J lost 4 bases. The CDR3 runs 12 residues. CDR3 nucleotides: TGCAGCACGGGACAGGGGTACAATGAGCAGTTCTTC. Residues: CSTGQGYNEQFF.

This CDR3 is CASSFQGVNGYTF. The CDR3, as DNA: TGTGCCAGCAGCTTTCAGGGGGTCAATGGCTACACCTTC. The chain couples TRBV7-9 to TRBJ1-2, with 7 nucleotides matching TRBD1. Germline lookup yields CDR1 SEHNR and CDR2 FQNEAQ (reference sequence). J lost 6 bases, V lost 3 bases, and 4 bases had no gene match. This CDR3 is 13 amino acids long.

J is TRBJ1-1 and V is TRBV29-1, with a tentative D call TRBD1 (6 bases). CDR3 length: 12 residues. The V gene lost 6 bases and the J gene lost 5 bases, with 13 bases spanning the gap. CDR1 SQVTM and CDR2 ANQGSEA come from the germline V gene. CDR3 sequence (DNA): TGCAGCGTGAGGGGGGATCGAACTGAAGCTTTCTTT. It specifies CSVRGDRTEAFF.

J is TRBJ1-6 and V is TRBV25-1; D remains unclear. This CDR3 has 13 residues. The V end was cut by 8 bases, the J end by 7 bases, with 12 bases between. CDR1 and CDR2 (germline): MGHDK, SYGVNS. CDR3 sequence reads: CASHPGENSPLHF. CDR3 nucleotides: TGTGCCAGCCACCCGGGTGAGAATTCACCCCTCCACTTT.

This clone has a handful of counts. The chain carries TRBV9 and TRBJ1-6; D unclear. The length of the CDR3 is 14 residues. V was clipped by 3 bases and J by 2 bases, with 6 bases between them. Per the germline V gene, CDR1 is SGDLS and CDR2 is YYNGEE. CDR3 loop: CASSGNTYNSPLHF. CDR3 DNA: TGTGCCAGCAGCGGCAACACCTATAATTCACCCCTCCACTTT.

In DNA form, the CDR3 reads TGTGCCAGCAGTTTGACAGGAGCTAACTATGGCTACACCTTC. It encodes CASSLTGANYGYTF. V usage is TRBV27 and J usage is TRBJ1-2; maybe TRBD1 (6 bases). This CDR3 has 14 amino acids. V lost 3 bases to trimming and J lost 0 bases, with 8 bases between them. Germline V gene data show CDR1 as MNHEY and CDR2 as SMNVEV (reference sequence).

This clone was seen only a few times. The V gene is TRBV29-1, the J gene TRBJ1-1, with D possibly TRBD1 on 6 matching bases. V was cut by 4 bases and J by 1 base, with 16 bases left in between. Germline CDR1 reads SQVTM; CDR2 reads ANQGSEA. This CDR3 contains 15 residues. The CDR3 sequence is CSVAGTTFGNTEAFF. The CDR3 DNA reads TGCAGCGTTGCCGGGACAACCTTCGGGAACACTGAAGCTTTCTTT.

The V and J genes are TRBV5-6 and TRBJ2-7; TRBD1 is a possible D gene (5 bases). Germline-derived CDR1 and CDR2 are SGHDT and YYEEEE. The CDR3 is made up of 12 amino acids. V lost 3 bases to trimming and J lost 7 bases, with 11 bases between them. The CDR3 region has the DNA TGTGCCAGCAGCTACCCAGACAGTGAGCAGTACTTC. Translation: CASSYPDSEQYF.